What follows are 31 T cell receptor beta chains derived from one specimen sequenced in a study of blood T cell repertoires in COVID-19. Here immunoSEQ multiplex PCR was the method, and the copy in TCRdb shows in-frame clones only, minus some. This table holds some 67,000 clones, about nine tenths found once. Sequences were obtained from peripheral blood. These receptors came from a woman aged 18-30 years with acute or convalescent COVID-19.

This rearrangement joins TRBV6-5 to TRBJ1-5; TRBD1 agrees at 9 bases. This CDR3 comprises 15 residues. CDR1 and CDR2 from the germline V gene are MNHEY and SVGAGI. V was pared by 7 bases and J by 7 bases, with 11 bases of the junction left unmatched. CDR3 nucleotides: TGTGCCAGCAATCACTCACAGGGGGCAGGACAGCCCCAGCATTTT. Amino acids: CASNHSQGAGQPQHF.

This sequence joins TRBV5-1 and TRBJ2-3, with TRBD1 matching 9 bases. This CDR3 spans 14 amino acids. V shed 3 bases and J 6 bases; nucleotides not matched to a gene: 5. Germline V gene data show CDR1 as SGHRS and CDR2 as YFSETQ. The CDR3 loop reads CASSSGQGWDTQYF. CDR3 nucleotide sequence: TGCGCCAGCAGCTCGGGACAGGGATGGGATACGCAGTATTTT.

J is TRBJ1-1 and V is TRBV20-1, with D maybe TRBD1 (6 bases). CDR3 length: 11 residues. V was shortened by 5 bases and J by 8 bases, with 12 bases between the two germline ends. In germline, CDR1 is DFQATT, CDR2 SNEGSKA (reference sequence). This chain's CDR3 is CSAVDSLEAFF. The CDR3, as DNA: TGCAGTGCTGTGGACAGCCTAGAAGCTTTCTTT.

The V and J genes are TRBV20-1 and TRBJ2-5, with D unresolved. The CDR3 loop spans 11 amino acids. Germline loops: CDR1 DFQATT, CDR2 SNEGSKA (reference sequence). V was clipped by 4 bases and J by 0 bases, with 3 bases between them. The CDR3 protein is CSAIDQETQYF. CDR3 nucleotide sequence: TGCAGTGCTATCGACCAAGAGACCCAGTACTTC.

V usage is TRBV27 and J usage is TRBJ2-7; 12 positions match TRBD2. The length of the CDR3 is 14 residues. Germline V CDR1 and CDR2: MNHEY, SMNVEV (reference sequence). Trimming removed 5 bases from V and 9 bases from J; junction bases left unmatched: 8. This chain's CDR3 is CASSKETSGSWQYF. CDR3 in DNA: TGTGCCAGCAGTAAAGAGACTAGCGGGAGCTGGCAGTACTTC.

The chain couples TRBV28 to TRBJ1-1; D is unresolved. The CDR3 length is 13 residues. In germline, CDR1 is MDHEN, CDR2 SYDVKM. V was trimmed by 4 bases and J by 0 bases, leaving 6 bases between them. The CDR3 sequence is CASSSDMNTEAFF. In DNA, the CDR3 is TGTGCCAGCAGTTCAGACATGAACACTGAAGCTTTCTTT.

The rearrangement uses TRBV4-3 and TRBJ1-2, with D possibly matching TRBD1 (5 bases). The CDR3 extends over 15 amino acids. Per germline, CDR1 LGHNA and CDR2 YSLEER. V was pared by 0 bases and J by 8 bases, with 16 bases between. The chain's CDR3 is CASSQDKRGLYGYTF. CDR3 sequence (DNA): TGCGCCAGCAGCCAAGACAAGCGGGGGTTATACGGCTACACCTTC.

The chain joins TRBV7-9 to TRBJ2-1; the D is unclear. Germline-derived CDR1 and CDR2 are SEHNR and FQNEAQ (reference sequence). This CDR3 region has 17 residues. With 5 bases removed from V and 0 bases from J, the gap between germline ends came to 17 bases. CDR3 protein: CASSPPIALSSYNEQFF. The CDR3 DNA is TGTGCCAGCAGCCCCCCAATCGCTTTGAGCTCCTACAATGAGCAGTTCTTC.

The CDR3 is CASSLGGGIDTQYF. The CDR3 coding sequence is TGTGCCAGCAGTTTGGGGGGAGGGATAGATACGCAGTATTTT. The V and J genes are TRBV27 and TRBJ2-3; 7 bases fit TRBD2. The V gene end was trimmed by 3 bases and the J gene end by 5 bases; junction bases not matched to a gene: 5. CDR1 is MNHEY, CDR2 SMNVEV, per germline (reference sequence). The CDR3 sequence is 14 residues long.

This chain connects TRBV14 to TRBJ1-6, with D uncertain. In germline, CDR1 is SGHDN, CDR2 FVKESK. V shed 4 bases and J shed 10 bases, with 20 bases lying between them. The CDR3 is made up of 16 amino acids. CDR3 loop: CASSPRSKGVGSPLHF. CDR3 coding DNA: TGTGCCAGCAGCCCCAGGAGTAAGGGAGTGGGGTCACCCCTCCACTTT.

The chain recombines TRBV12-3 or TRBV12-4 with TRBJ1-2, with 10 positions matching TRBD1. V lost 7 bases and J lost 6; bases outside the gene matches: 5. This CDR3 has 13 residues. The CDR3 protein is CASTLGQGDGYTF. CDR3 DNA sequence: TGTGCCAGCACCCTCGGACAGGGGGATGGCTACACCTTC.

The V and J genes are TRBV6-5 and TRBJ2-3; a possible D gene is TRBD2 (5 bases). Trimming stripped 5 bases from V and 0 bases from J, with 9 bases between. This CDR3 has 14 amino acids. Germline assignment: CDR1 MNHEY and CDR2 SVGAGI. CDR3 nucleotides: TGTGCCAGCAGTCGGACTGCTAGCACAGATACGCAGTATTTT. Translated: CASSRTASTDTQYF.

V is TRBV28 and J is TRBJ1-5, with 7 bases aligning to TRBD1. Trimming took 6 bases from V and 3 from J; bases not matched to a gene: 5. Looked up from germline, CDR1 is MDHEN and CDR2 is SYDVKM. This CDR3 is 14 amino acids long. The CDR3 DNA sequence: TGTGCCAGCAGACGAGGACAGGTCAATCAGCCCCAGCATTTT. Translation: CASRRGQVNQPQHF. Combining the CDR3 with reference TRBV28 and TRBJ1-5 gives the whole variable domain DVKVTQSSRYLVKRTGEKVFLECVQDMDHENMFWYRQDPGLGLRLIYFSYDVKMKEKGDIPEGYSVSREKKERFSLILESASTNQTSMYLCASRRGQVNQPQHFGDGTRLSIL.

CDR3 loop: CASSFNRNTEAFF. The DNA for the CDR3 is TGTGCCAGCAGCTTTAACAGAAACACTGAAGCTTTCTTT. The rearrangement uses TRBV11-2 and TRBJ1-1; D gene uncertain. The length of the CDR3 is 13 residues. CDR1 and CDR2 (germline): SGHAT, FQNNGV. Trimming left V 3 bases short and J 2 bases short, with 7 bases between.

The chain employs TRBV19 and TRBJ2-7; TRBD2 aligns across 14 bases. There are 15 residues in the CDR3. Germline CDR1 is LNHDA and CDR2 is SQIVND (reference sequence). The junction had 6 bases not matched to a gene; V was cut back by 5 bases and J by 6 bases. The CDR3 reads CASSPRTSGRSEQYF. CDR3 sequence (DNA): TGTGCCAGTAGTCCCCGGACTAGCGGGAGGAGCGAGCAGTACTTC. Full variable domain (remainder filled in from reference TRBV19 and TRBJ2-7): DGGITQSPKYLFRKEGQNVTLSCEQNLNHDAMYWYRQDPGQGLRLIYYSQIVNDFQKGDIAEGYSVSREKKESFPLTVTSAQKNPTAFYLCASSPRTSGRSEQYFGPGTRLTVT.

The chain employs TRBV5-6 and TRBJ2-1, with 7 bases aligning to TRBD2. The ends lost 2 bases at V and 13 bases at J; junction bases unmatched: 3. The V gene's germline CDR1 is SGHDT and CDR2 YYEEEE. There are 11 residues in the CDR3. CDR3: CASSFAGDQFF. In DNA, the CDR3 is TGTGCCAGCAGCTTTGCGGGGGACCAGTTCTTC.

The chain is built from TRBV25-1 and TRBJ2-3, with unresolved D. The germline V gene has CDR1 MGHDK and CDR2 SYGVNS. The V gene lost 8 bases and the J gene lost 4 bases, with 13 bases spanning the gap. The CDR3 is 13 residues long. CDR3 coding DNA: TGTGCCAGCGAGCCCCCCCGCGCAGATACGCAGTATTTT. Its translation: CASEPPRADTQYF.

The chain links TRBV5-1 to TRBJ2-7, with D unresolved. Looked up from germline, CDR1 is SGHRS and CDR2 is YFSETQ. The V and J ends lost 7 bases and 0 bases respectively, with 14 bases between them. The CDR3 loop spans 14 amino acids. CDR3 sequence reads: CASGLGPSSYEQYF. The CDR3 DNA follows: TGCGCCAGCGGCCTTGGCCCCTCCTCCTACGAGCAGTACTTC.

This clone occurred a few times. For the CDR3, the DNA is TGTGCCAGCAGCTTAGATCGGGTGAACACTGAAGCTTTCTTT. Protein sequence: CASSLDRVNTEAFF. This rearrangement joins TRBV7-2 to TRBJ1-1; D unclear. With 1 base removed from V and 0 bases from J, the gap between germline ends came to 6 bases. The CDR3 length is 14 residues. Per the germline V gene, CDR1 is SGHTA and CDR2 is FQGNSA.

V and J are TRBV11-2 and TRBJ1-1; possibly TRBD1 for D (5 bases). This CDR3 has 15 amino acids. CDR1 and CDR2 from the germline V gene are SGHAT and FQNNGV. Trimming left V 1 base short and J 2 bases short, with 11 bases between. CDR3 sequence reads: CASSLGAGLNTEAFF. In DNA, the CDR3 is TGTGCCAGCAGCTTAGGGGCGGGGCTCAACACTGAAGCTTTCTTT.

This clone was recorded only once. The chain carries TRBV7-9 and TRBJ1-1, with a weak D call TRBD1 (6 bases). Germline assignment: CDR1 SEHNR and CDR2 FQNEAQ (reference sequence). Trimming removed 5 bases at V and 2 bases at J, with 12 bases between. The CDR3 has 14 amino acids. CDR3 sequence: CASSHGTPNTEAFF. As DNA, the CDR3 is TGTGCCAGCAGCCATGGGACACCTAACACTGAAGCTTTCTTT.

The chain is built from TRBV28 and TRBJ1-6; 7 nucleotides agree with TRBD1. Germline trimming cut 6 bases from V and 7 bases from J; bases unmatched to any gene: 6. The CDR3 has 14 residues. Looked up from germline, CDR1 is MDHEN and CDR2 is SYDVKM. Written as DNA, the CDR3 is TGTGCCAGCAGACCGGGACAGCTAAATTCACCCCTCCACTTT. It is translated as CASRPGQLNSPLHF.

This clone showed up just a few times. The chain carries TRBV19 and TRBJ1-5, with a weak D call TRBD1 (5 bases). V lost 3 bases and J lost 5, with 14 bases in between. Germline values: CDR1 LNHDA, CDR2 SQIVND (reference sequence). The CDR3 spans 15 residues. CDR3 in amino acids: CASSISRAGDQPQHF. CDR3 nucleotides: TGTGCCAGTAGTATCAGCAGGGCGGGGGATCAGCCCCAGCATTTT.

This chain uses TRBV7-9 with TRBJ2-3; 8 bases match TRBD2. CDR1 SEHNR and CDR2 FQNEAQ come from the germline V gene (reference sequence). V was pared by 5 bases and J by 10 bases, with 14 bases of the junction left unmatched. The length of the CDR3 is 15 residues. CDR3 nucleotide sequence: TGTGCCAGCAGCAGCACTGAGCGGGGGTTGGTTCCGCAGTATTTT. Translating it yields CASSSTERGLVPQYF.

This chain uses TRBV4-3 with TRBJ2-4; a possible D gene is TRBD2 (5 bases). This CDR3 comprises 17 residues. Germline V gives CDR1 LGHNA, CDR2 YSLEER. The V and J ends lost 0 bases and 5 bases respectively, with 17 bases between them. This CDR3 reads CASSQDTGSRPENIQYF. The CDR3 coding sequence is TGCGCCAGCAGCCAAGACACTGGGAGCCGCCCAGAAAACATTCAGTACTTC.

This clone was recorded only once. V gene TRBV11-2 combines with J gene TRBJ2-6, with 8 bases matching TRBD1. CDR1 and CDR2 (germline): SGHAT, FQNNGV. With 5 bases clipped from V and 2 bases from J, the junction kept 5 bases outside the gene matches. The CDR3 covers 16 residues. The CDR3 loop reads CASSTTTGAGANVLTF. CDR3 bases: TGTGCCAGCAGCACCACGACAGGGGCTGGGGCCAACGTCCTGACTTTC.

As for this clone: The junction and the germline gene differ at one end; a read error may be behind it. The chain couples TRBV5-6 to TRBJ1-2, with a possible D match to TRBD1 (6 bases). The length of the CDR3 is 11 residues. CDR1 and CDR2 from the germline V gene are SGHDT and YYEEEE. The CDR3 bases are TGTGCCAGCAGCTTGAGGACAGAGATTCTCTTC. Its translation is CASSLRTEILF. The complete variable domain, with remaining parts taken from reference TRBV5-6 and TRBJ1-2, reads DAGVTQSPTHLIKTRGQQVTLRCSPKSGHDTVSWYQQALGQGPQFIFQYYEEEERQRGNFPDRFSGHQFPNYSSELNVNALLLGDSALYLCASSLRTEILFGSGTRLTVV.

The chain employs TRBV6-6 and TRBJ1-1; tentatively, D is TRBD1 (5 bases). Trimming removed 6 bases from V and 1 base from J, with 9 bases in between. Germline CDR1 and CDR2: MNHNY and SVGAGI (reference sequence). The CDR3 totals 13 residues. This CDR3 is CASRRGQNTEAFF. The CDR3 DNA sequence: TGTGCCAGCAGACGCGGACAGAACACTGAAGCTTTCTTT.

The CDR3 here is CASSLAFSGEQYF. In DNA form, the CDR3 reads TGTGCCAGCAGCTTAGCCTTCTCGGGAGAGCAGTACTTC. This chain links TRBV7-9 with TRBJ2-7; TRBD2 is a possible D gene (5 bases). The ends were cut back, 0 bases at V and 7 bases at J, with 10 bases in the middle. Germline V gene data show CDR1 as SEHNR and CDR2 as FQNEAQ (reference sequence). This CDR3 has 13 residues.

The V and J genes are TRBV7-2 and TRBJ2-5; D not resolved. V was cut by 3 bases and J by 2 bases, with 7 bases left in between. The CDR3 extends over 13 amino acids. Germline values: CDR1 SGHTA, CDR2 FQGNSA. For the CDR3, the DNA is TGTGCCAGCAGCTTGAGTACTCAAGAGACCCAGTACTTC. Translation gives CASSLSTQETQYF.

V usage is TRBV2 and J usage is TRBJ2-1, with 10 bases fitting TRBD2. Germline V CDR1 and CDR2: SNHLY, FYNNEI. Trimming took 4 bases from V and 3 from J; bases not matched to a gene: 12. This CDR3 has 18 amino acids. CDR3 sequence reads: CASSARGLANLLYNEQFF. The DNA of the CDR3 is TGTGCCAGCAGTGCGAGGGGACTAGCGAACCTTCTCTACAATGAGCAGTTCTTC.